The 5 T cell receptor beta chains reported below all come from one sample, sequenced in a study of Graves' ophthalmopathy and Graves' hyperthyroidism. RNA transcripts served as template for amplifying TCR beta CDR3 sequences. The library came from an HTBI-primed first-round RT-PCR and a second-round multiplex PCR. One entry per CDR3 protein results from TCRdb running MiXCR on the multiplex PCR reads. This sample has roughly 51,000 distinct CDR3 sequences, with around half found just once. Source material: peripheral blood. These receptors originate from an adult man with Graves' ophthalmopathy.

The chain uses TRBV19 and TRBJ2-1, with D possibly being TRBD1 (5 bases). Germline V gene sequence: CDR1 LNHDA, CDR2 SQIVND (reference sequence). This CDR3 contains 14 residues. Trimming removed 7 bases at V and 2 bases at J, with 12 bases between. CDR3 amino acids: CASKARTTYNEQFF. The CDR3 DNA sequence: TGTGCCAGTAAAGCCAGGACAACCTACAATGAGCAGTTCTTC.

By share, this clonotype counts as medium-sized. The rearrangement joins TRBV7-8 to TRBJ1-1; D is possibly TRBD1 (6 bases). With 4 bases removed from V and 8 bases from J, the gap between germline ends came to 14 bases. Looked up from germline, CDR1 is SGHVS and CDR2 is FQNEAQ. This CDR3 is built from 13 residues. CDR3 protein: CASSSRQAREAFF. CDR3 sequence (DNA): TGTGCCAGCAGCTCTAGACAGGCGAGGGAAGCTTTCTTT. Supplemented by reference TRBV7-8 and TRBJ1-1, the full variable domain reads GAGVSQSPRYKVAKRGQDVALRCDPISGHVSLFWYQQALGQGPEFLTYFQNEAQLDKSGLPSDRFFAERPEGSVSTLKIQRTQQEDSAVYLCASSSRQAREAFFGQGTRLTVV.

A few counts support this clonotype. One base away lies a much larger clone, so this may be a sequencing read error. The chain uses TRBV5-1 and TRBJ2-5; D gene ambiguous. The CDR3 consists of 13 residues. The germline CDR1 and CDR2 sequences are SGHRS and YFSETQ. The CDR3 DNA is TGCGCCAGCAAGTTTAATCTCGAAGAGACCCGGTACTTC. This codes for CASKFNLEETRYF.

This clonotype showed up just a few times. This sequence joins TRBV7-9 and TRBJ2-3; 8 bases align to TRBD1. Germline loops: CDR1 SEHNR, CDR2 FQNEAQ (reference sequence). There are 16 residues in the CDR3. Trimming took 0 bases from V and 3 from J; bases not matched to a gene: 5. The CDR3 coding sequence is TGTGCCAGCAGCTTAGCGGCAGGGGGCCAAACAGATACGCAGTATTTT. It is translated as CASSLAAGGQTDTQYF.

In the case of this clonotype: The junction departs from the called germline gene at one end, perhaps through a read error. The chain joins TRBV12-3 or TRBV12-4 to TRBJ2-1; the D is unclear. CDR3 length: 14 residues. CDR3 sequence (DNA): TGTGCCAGCAGTGCACCCACACTATACAATGAACAGTTCTTC. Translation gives CASSAPTLYNEQFF.